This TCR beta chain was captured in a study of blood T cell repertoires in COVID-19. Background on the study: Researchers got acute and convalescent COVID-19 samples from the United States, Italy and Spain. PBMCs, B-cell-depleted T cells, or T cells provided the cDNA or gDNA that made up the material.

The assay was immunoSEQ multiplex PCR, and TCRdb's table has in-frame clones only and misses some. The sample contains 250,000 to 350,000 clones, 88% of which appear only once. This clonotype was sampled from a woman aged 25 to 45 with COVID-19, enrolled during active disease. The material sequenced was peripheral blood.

CDR3 coding DNA: TGTGCCAGCTCACCTACAGGGGTCTCCAATCAGCCCCAGCATTTT. Amino acid sequence: CASSPTGVSNQPQHF. The V gene is TRBV18, the J gene TRBJ1-5; 7 bases line up with TRBD1. Trimming cost V 3 bases and J 3 bases; bases outside gene matches: 5. The CDR3 consists of 15 residues. Germline-derived CDR1 and CDR2 are KGHSH and LQKENI.